Each of the 25 T cell receptor beta chains below was sequenced from the same sample in a study of breast tumors, draining lymph nodes, adjacent tissues (dated by TCRdb to the mid-2010s). The axillary draining lymph nodes of breast cancer patients were the source of the lymph node samples. Libraries were built with multiplex PCR. For sequencing, an Illumina HiSeq 2000 was employed. TCRdb applied fastp at Q25 and MiXCR to the public reads, then kept only in-frame beta chains. Duplicate CDR3 protein sequences are folded into a single record with the most common DNA and genes. Counted in this sample were approximately 190,000 distinct CDR3 sequences; over 25% of them appeared once. Together, the top ten hold 4% to 5.5% of the sample. Material for sequencing was axillary lymph node tissue. The receptors were sampled from a female donor with breast cancer. Some clones in this sample may be carry-over from other donors' samples.

With regard to this clonotype: This sequence may be a read error, since a much larger clone differs from it by one base. The chain recombines TRBV2 with TRBJ1-1; D not resolved. Looked up from germline, CDR1 is SNHLY and CDR2 is FYNNEI. The CDR3 contains 13 residues. V lost 3 bases and J lost 10, with 15 bases in between. The CDR3 nucleotides are TGTGCCAGCAGTGACTCCCTGGGGATTGGAGCTTTCTTT. Its protein is CASSDSLGIGAFF. Together with reference TRBV2 and TRBJ1-1, the CDR3 gives the full variable domain: EPEVTQTPSHQVTQMGQEVILRCVPISNHLYFYWYRQILGQKVEFLVSFYNNEISEKSEIFDDQFSVERPDGSNFTLKIRSTKLEDSAMYFCASSDSLGIGAFFGQGTRLTVV.

With regard to this clonotype: A much larger clone lies a single base off, so this may be a read error. The chain links TRBV18 to TRBJ1-4; weak D call: TRBD1 (5 bases). The CDR3 extends over 13 amino acids. Germline V lookup: CDR1 KGHSH, CDR2 LQKENI. CDR3 nucleotide sequence: TGTGCCAGCTCACGCAGGGAAAATGAAAAACTGGTTTTT. It specifies CASSRRENEKLVF.

This clonotype was counted only a few times. The chain links TRBV27 to TRBJ1-2; 8 bases agree with TRBD1. Germline V gene sequence: CDR1 MNHEY, CDR2 SMNVEV (reference sequence). Germline trimming cut 6 bases from V and 4 bases from J; bases unmatched to any gene: 7. CDR3 length: 14 residues. The CDR3 reads CASRIGQGPYGYTF. In DNA form, the CDR3 reads TGTGCCAGCAGGATTGGACAGGGCCCCTATGGCTACACCTTC.

In the case of this clonotype: The CDR3 carries no conserved terminal phenylalanine or tryptophan, so it likely arises from a read error. The DNA is left out, because the CDR3 cannot be placed on it with certainty; the CDR3 is given as TCRdb lists it. This chain connects TRBV7-2 to TRBJ2-5; TRBD2, the table's D call, was not compared with the DNA. The CDR3 has 9 amino acids, counting both end residues. Per germline, CDR1 SGHTA and CDR2 FQGNSA. The CDR3 protein is CASSWATSG.

The chain joins TRBV20-1 to TRBJ2-3; D might be TRBD2 (6 bases). This CDR3 region has 12 residues. The germline V and J ends were trimmed by 3 bases and 11 bases, with 15 bases remaining between them. Germline V gene sequence: CDR1 DFQATT, CDR2 SNEGSKA (reference sequence). CDR3: CSASPLGSGQYF. As DNA, the CDR3 is TGCAGTGCTAGCCCCCTGGGTAGCGGGCAGTATTTT.

This chain joins TRBV2 and TRBJ2-5; 14 nucleotides match TRBD2. Germline values: CDR1 SNHLY, CDR2 FYNNEI. The CDR3 totals 15 residues. The trim removed 7 bases at V and 5 bases at J, leaving 6 bases unmatched. Written as DNA, the CDR3 is TGTGCCAGCACCCGACTAGCGGGGGGGGGTGAGACCCAGTACTTC. Translated: CASTRLAGGGETQYF.

This clonotype was detected ten times or more. V is TRBV29-1 and J is TRBJ2-7; the match to TRBD1 covers 10 bases. Germline V CDR1 and CDR2: SQVTM, ANQGSEA. V lost 6 bases and J lost 1; bases outside the gene matches: 3. The CDR3 sequence is 13 residues long. DNA of the CDR3: TGCAGCGTAGCGGACAGGGGGTCCTACGAGCAGTACTTC. Protein: CSVADRGSYEQYF.

The rearrangement joins TRBV2 to TRBJ1-4, with a tentative D call TRBD1 (5 bases). The CDR3 totals 11 residues. Trimming removed 11 bases from V and 4 bases from J, with 8 bases in between. Germline loops: CDR1 SNHLY, CDR2 FYNNEI. Written as DNA, the CDR3 is TGTGCCCGAGGGGTTAATGAAAAACTGTTTTTT. It specifies CARGVNEKLFF.

This clonotype was counted at least ten times. The CDR3 DNA reads TGCGCCAGCAGCTTGCAGGGAGGCAATCAGCCCCAGCATTTT. Its translation is CASSLQGGNQPQHF. This chain connects TRBV5-1 to TRBJ1-5, with a tentative D call TRBD1 (5 bases). Trimming cost V 1 base and J 2 bases, with 7 bases left between them. Germline-derived CDR1 and CDR2 are SGHRS and YFSETQ. The CDR3 sequence is 14 residues long.

This clonotype was seen ten or more times. This rearrangement joins TRBV20-1 to TRBJ1-3, with 7 bases fitting TRBD1. The CDR3 runs to 15 residues. V shed 3 bases and J 1 base; nucleotides not matched to a gene: 6. CDR1 DFQATT and CDR2 SNEGSKA come from the germline V gene (reference sequence). This CDR3 is CSASGATGSGNTIYF. As DNA, the CDR3 is TGCAGTGCTAGTGGAGCGACAGGGTCTGGAAACACCATATATTTT.

This clonotype has at least ten counts. The genes are TRBV6-4 and TRBJ2-3, with D possibly matching TRBD1 (6 bases). The CDR3 has 13 amino acids. The germline V and J ends were trimmed by 4 bases and 2 bases, with 7 bases remaining between them. Germline V gene data show CDR1 as MRHNA and CDR2 as SNTAGT. The CDR3 nucleotides are TGTGCCAGCAGTGGACAGGCCACAGATACGCAGTATTTT. This sequence encodes CASSGQATDTQYF.

This clonotype was detected a few times. The genes are TRBV27 and TRBJ2-2; tentative D call: TRBD1 (6 bases). The V gene lost 6 bases and the J gene lost 3 bases, with 14 bases spanning the gap. The CDR3 consists of 15 residues. Germline-derived CDR1 and CDR2 are MNHEY and SMNVEV (reference sequence). CDR3 DNA: TGTGCCAGCAGCGCCCAGGGGCGGTACACCGGGGAGCTGTTTTTT. This translates into CASSAQGRYTGELFF.

This clonotype was seen many times. The chain recombines TRBV28 with TRBJ1-6; D unclear. The CDR3 runs 12 residues. V was pared by 4 bases and J by 7 bases, with 5 bases between. Germline assignment: CDR1 MDHEN and CDR2 SYDVKM. Written as DNA, the CDR3 is TGTGCCAGCAGTTCCGGCAATTCACCCCTCCACTTT. Protein product: CASSSGNSPLHF.

The V call is TRBV6-6, the J call TRBJ2-2; D possibly uses TRBD1 or TRBD2 (5 bases each). Germline V CDR1 and CDR2: MNHNY, SVGAGI (reference sequence). The CDR3 has 15 residues. Trimming removed 2 bases at V and 6 bases at J, with 13 bases between. CDR3 coding DNA: TGTGCCAGCAGTTACAGGGACGTCAGCTCCGGGGAGCTGTTTTTT. This codes for CASSYRDVSSGELFF.

The chain links TRBV28 to TRBJ1-2; tentative D call: TRBD1 (5 bases). Deletions cut 6 bases from V and 6 bases from J, with 29 bases between. In germline, CDR1 is MDHEN, CDR2 SYDVKM. CDR3 length: 18 residues. The CDR3 sequence is CASRIIPGRRTLNDGYTF. Written as DNA, the CDR3 is TGTGCCAGCAGGATTATTCCGGGACGGCGAACCCTAAACGATGGCTACACCTTC.

The chain couples TRBV2 to TRBJ2-5; the D call may be TRBD1 or TRBD2 (6 bases each). Trimming took off 4 bases at V and 2 bases at J, with 11 bases between the two ends. The CDR3 is made up of 14 amino acids. CDR1 SNHLY and CDR2 FYNNEI come from the germline V gene. The CDR3 region has the DNA TGTGCCAGCAGTGTTAGGGGGGCACAAGAGACCCAGTACTTC. It specifies CASSVRGAQETQYF.

V is TRBV24-1 and J is TRBJ2-1; tentative D call: TRBD2 (6 bases). CDR3 length: 16 amino acids. Germline V gene sequence: CDR1 KGHDR, CDR2 SFDVKD. V dropped 3 bases and J dropped 6 bases, with 17 bases sitting between them. The DNA for the CDR3 is TGTGCCACCAGTGATGCGAACCATGGAGGGGCCAATGAGCAGTTCTTC. Translation: CATSDANHGGANEQFF.

Ten or more counts support this clonotype. V and J are TRBV2 and TRBJ2-3; D gene uncertain. CDR1 and CDR2 (germline): SNHLY, FYNNEI. Trimming took off 7 bases at V and 2 bases at J, with 7 bases between the two ends. This CDR3 spans 12 amino acids. CDR3 DNA: TGTGCCAGCAAGCCCGACACAGATACGCAGTATTTT. Encoded protein: CASKPDTDTQYF.

This clonotype was seen a handful of times. This may arise from a read error, as a much more abundant clone is one base away. The gene calls are TRBV6-6 and TRBJ2-2; D gene ambiguous. Germline values: CDR1 MNHNY, CDR2 SVGAGI (reference sequence). This CDR3 comprises 12 residues. This CDR3 is CASSHSDGELFF. The DNA for the CDR3 is TGTGCCAGCAGTCACTCAGACGGGGAGCTGTTTTTT.

In this sample, this clonotype turned up many times. V gene TRBV2 combines with J gene TRBJ2-1, with D uncertain. Between the trimmed V and J ends, which lost 4 bases and 4 bases, there was a span of 8 bases. The CDR3 totals 13 residues. Per germline, CDR1 SNHLY and CDR2 FYNNEI. DNA for the CDR3: TGTGCCAGCAGTGTTGTACAGTACAATGAGCAGTTCTTC. Translating it yields CASSVVQYNEQFF. Full variable domain (rest looked up from reference TRBV2 and TRBJ2-1): EPEVTQTPSHQVTQMGQEVILRCVPISNHLYFYWYRQILGQKVEFLVSFYNNEISEKSEIFDDQFSVERPDGSNFTLKIRSTKLEDSAMYFCASSVVQYNEQFFGPGTRLTVL.

Of note for this clonotype: Given a much more abundant clone one base away, this may be a read error. The V gene is TRBV20-1, the J gene TRBJ1-5, with D possibly matching TRBD1 (6 bases). This CDR3 contains 14 residues. Trimming cost V 7 bases and J 9 bases, with 22 bases left between them. CDR1 DFQATT and CDR2 SNEGSKA come from the germline V gene (reference sequence). For the CDR3, the DNA is TGCAGTGTGAAGGGTGCAGGGGTTGATCCGCCCCAGCATTTT. Residues: CSVKGAGVDPPQHF.

With regard to this clonotype: Just one base apart from a much larger clone, this may be a read error. The chain employs TRBV20-1 and TRBJ2-7, with TRBD1 as a possible D gene (7 bases). The germline CDR1 and CDR2 sequences are DFQATT and SNEGSKA (reference sequence). The CDR3 runs 15 residues. V was shortened by 1 base and J by 7 bases, with 20 bases between the two germline ends. As DNA, the CDR3 is TGCAGTGCTAGAGGGTTTCAGGGGGGAACGGGTGAGCAGTACTTC. Its protein is CSARGFQGGTGEQYF.

Worth noting for this clonotype: A much larger clone differs from this one at a single base, so this may be a read error. The CDR3 carries no conserved terminal phenylalanine or tryptophan, so it likely arises from a read error. The rearrangement links TRBV20-1 to TRBJ2-2; D is tentatively TRBD1 or TRBD2 (7 bases each). Germline assignment: CDR1 DFQATT and CDR2 SNEGSKA (reference sequence). The CDR3 sequence is 18 residues long. V was clipped by 0 bases and J by 2 bases, with 19 bases between them. This chain's CDR3 is CSARDTRGGQTNTGELFS. The DNA for the CDR3 is TGCAGTGCTAGAGACACAAGGGGGGGACAGACTAACACCGGGGAGCTGTTTTCT.

The sample holds many counts of this clonotype. The chain combines TRBV7-3 with TRBJ2-5; D remains unclear. Germline lookup yields CDR1 SGHTA and CDR2 FQGTGA. This CDR3 has 13 amino acids. The germline V and J ends were trimmed by 2 bases and 2 bases, with 6 bases remaining between them. DNA for the CDR3: TGTGCCAGCAGCTTATACCTACAAGAGACCCAGTACTTC. It codes for CASSLYLQETQYF.

As concerns this clonotype: An end of the junction does not agree with germline; a read error may underlie this. V gene TRBV2 combines with J gene TRBJ2-1; 12 nucleotides match TRBD2. The CDR3 length is 17 residues. Germline loops: CDR1 SNHLY, CDR2 FYNNEI. The CDR3 DNA reads TGTGCCAGCTCACCAAGTGCACTAGCGGGAGGAACGGATGAGCGGTTCTTC. Amino acid sequence: CASSPSALAGGTDERFF. The whole variable domain, filled in from reference TRBV2 and TRBJ2-1, reads EPEVTQTPSHQVTQMGQEVILRCVPISNHLYFYWYRQILGQKVEFLVSFYNNEISEKSEIFDDQFSVERPDGSNFTLKIRSTKLEDSAMYFCASSPSALAGGTDERFFGPGTRLTVL.